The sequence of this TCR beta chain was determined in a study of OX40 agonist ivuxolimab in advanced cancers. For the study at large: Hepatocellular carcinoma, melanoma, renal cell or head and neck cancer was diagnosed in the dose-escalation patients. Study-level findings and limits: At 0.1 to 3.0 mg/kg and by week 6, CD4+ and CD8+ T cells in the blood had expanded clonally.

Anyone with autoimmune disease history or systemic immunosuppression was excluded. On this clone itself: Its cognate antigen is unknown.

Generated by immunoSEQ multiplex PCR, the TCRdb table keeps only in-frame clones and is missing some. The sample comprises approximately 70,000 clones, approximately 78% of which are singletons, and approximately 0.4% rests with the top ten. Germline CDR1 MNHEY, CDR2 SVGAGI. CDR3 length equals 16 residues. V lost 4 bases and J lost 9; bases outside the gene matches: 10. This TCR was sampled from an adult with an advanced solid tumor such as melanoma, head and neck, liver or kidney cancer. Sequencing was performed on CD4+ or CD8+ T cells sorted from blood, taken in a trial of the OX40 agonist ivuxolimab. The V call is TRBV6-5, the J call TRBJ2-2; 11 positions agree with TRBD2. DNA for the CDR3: TGTGCCAGCAGTTCCCTGGGACTAGCGGACCACCGGGAGCTGTTTTTT. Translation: CASSSLGLADHRELFF.